The clone carrying this T cell receptor beta chain has only a few counts. Its specificity is not known. Graft specimens yielded both intraepithelial and lamina propria lymphocytes. This CDR3 is built from 13 residues. With V trimmed by 4 bases and J by 4 bases, 4 bases remained unmatched. CDR1 and CDR2 (germline): SEHNR, FQNEAQ (reference sequence). The data belong to a study of graft-versus-host responses after intestinal transplantation. As for the study in general: Recipients had multivisceral, liver-intestinal, or isolated intestinal transplants.

The assay was immunoSEQ multiplex PCR, and TCRdb's table has in-frame clones only and misses some. The table records about 17,000 clones, 75% to 90% of them present only once. Regarding the study as a whole: There was an association between peak levels of circulating GvH clones and early post-transplant HvG declines. Allograft clonal ratios (graft-versus-host to host-versus-graft) were high in patients who had graft-donor T cell macrochimerism. In recipient marrow, GvH clones were found, and some appeared first in ileum or blood.

The chain is built from TRBV7-9 and TRBJ2-7; 7 positions match TRBD1. The receptor comes from a human patient who received an intestinal transplant, so some T cells may come from the graft donor. The material sequenced was ileum tissue, taken 95 to 110 days after intestinal transplant. The CDR3 DNA reads as TGTGCCAGCAGCTCAACGGACAGGTACGAGCAGTACTTC. Translated, it gives CASSSTDRYEQYF. Full variable domain (outside the CDR3, taken from reference TRBV7-9 and TRBJ2-7): DTGVSQNPRHKITKRGQNVTFRCDPISEHNRLYWYRQTLGQGPEFLTYFQNEAQLEKSRLLSDRFSAERPKGSFSTLEIQRTEQGDSAMYLCASSSTDRYEQYFGPGTRLTVT.